This T cell receptor (beta chain) appears in the sequencing data of a study of CD8 T cell repertoires and HIV-1 epitope variants. Study context: Separate wells received one of Twenty-five Gag or Nef variant peptides. Controls were a CMV, EBV and flu peptide pool, Ebola AY9 negative control, and no-peptide well. Epitopes were three Gag families plus Nef HW9 and YT9. Equal numbers of autologous T cell-negative cells presented antigen to enriched T cells.

Assay used: immunoSEQ multiplex PCR; TCRdb lists only in-frame clones, some missing. The sample contains several thousand clones, around 65% of which appear only once. In the case of this clone: Its target is unknown.

The V end lost 4 bases, the J end lost 7 bases, and 7 bases lay between the germline ends. Germline V CDR1 and CDR2: MNHEY, SMNVEV (reference sequence). The CDR3 loop spans 11 amino acids. This receptor was obtained from a male donor with HIV. This chain connects TRBV27 to TRBJ1-2; D possibly corresponds to TRBD1 (5 bases). Input material: cultured CD8+ T cells derived from PBMCs. The CDR3 reads CASSSGGGYTF. CDR3 bases: TGTGCCAGCAGTTCGGGGGGTGGCTACACCTTC.